This T cell receptor (beta chain) was retrieved from a study of T cells expressing NK-cell markers. Germline V lookup: CDR1 ENHRY, CDR2 SYGVKD. The CDR3 sequence is 13 residues long. Each CDR3 protein gets one entry in TCRdb, which reprocessed the 5' RACE reads and gives no DNA. This listing includes hundreds of thousands of distinct CDR3 sequences. Material: blood T cells: a sorted CD56 or NKG2C T cell subset, CD4+ or CD8+ T cells, or bulk PBMC T cells (not recorded which). The source of this sequence is a woman between 18 and 70 years old in good health. The chain is built from TRBV10-3 and TRBJ1-3; the D call of TRBD1 rests on TCRdb alone, since no DNA is present to check it. This CDR3 reads CATAGTDGNTIYF.